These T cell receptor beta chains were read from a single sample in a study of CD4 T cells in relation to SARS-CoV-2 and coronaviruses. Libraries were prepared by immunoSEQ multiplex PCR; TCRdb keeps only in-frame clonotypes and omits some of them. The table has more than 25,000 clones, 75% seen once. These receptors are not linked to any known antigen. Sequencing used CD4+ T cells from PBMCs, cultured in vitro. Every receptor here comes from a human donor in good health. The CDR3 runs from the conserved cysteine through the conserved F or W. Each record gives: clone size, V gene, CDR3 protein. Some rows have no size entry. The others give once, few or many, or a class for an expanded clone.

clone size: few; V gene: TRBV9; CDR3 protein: CASSGHGYTF
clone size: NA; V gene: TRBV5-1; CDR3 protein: CASSLGGRASNEKLFF
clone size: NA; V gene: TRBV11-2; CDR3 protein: CASSPGTSGSGETQYF
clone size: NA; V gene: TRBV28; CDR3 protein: CASSGGQIAGRSYEQYF
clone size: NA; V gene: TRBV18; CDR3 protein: CASSEGRVQPQHF
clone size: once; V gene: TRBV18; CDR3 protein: CASSPGFRVGQQETQYF
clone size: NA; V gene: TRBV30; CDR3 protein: CAWSKMENGGYTF
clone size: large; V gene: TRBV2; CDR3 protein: CASSDQGAHQPQHF
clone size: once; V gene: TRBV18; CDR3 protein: CASSRQGATGIEAFF
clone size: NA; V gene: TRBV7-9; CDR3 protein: CASRSSGNSYEQYF
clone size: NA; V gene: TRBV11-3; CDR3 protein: CASSLGAGESYEQYF
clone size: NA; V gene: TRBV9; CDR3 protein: CASRPVTDTQYF
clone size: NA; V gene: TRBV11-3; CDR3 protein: CASHRGTGVSKQYF
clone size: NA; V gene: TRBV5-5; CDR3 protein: CASSRLDLAYEQYF
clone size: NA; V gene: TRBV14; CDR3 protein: CASSGYRDSGNTIYF
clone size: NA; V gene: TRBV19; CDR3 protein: CASTGTGGRWTEAFF
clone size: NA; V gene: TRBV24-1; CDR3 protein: CATSNGGELFF
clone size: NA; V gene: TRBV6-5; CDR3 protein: CASSYPDPTGELFF
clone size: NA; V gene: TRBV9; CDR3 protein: CASSVGASGGATDTQYF
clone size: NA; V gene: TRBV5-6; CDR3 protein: CASSSGFGELFF
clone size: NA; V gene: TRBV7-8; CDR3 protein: CASSLAQVADTQYF
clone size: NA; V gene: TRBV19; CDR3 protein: CASSTYGTGDYGYTF
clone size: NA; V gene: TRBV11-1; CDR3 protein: CASSASRTGEAFF
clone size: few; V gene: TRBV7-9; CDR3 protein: CASSLGRMNTEAFF
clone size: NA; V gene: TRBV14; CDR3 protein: CASSQGESSYNSPLHF
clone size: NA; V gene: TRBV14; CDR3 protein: CASSQEFGRVNTEAFF
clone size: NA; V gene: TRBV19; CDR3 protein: CASRTRDREFGTEAFF
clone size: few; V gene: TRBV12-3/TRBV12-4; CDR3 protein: CASSVRGLETQYF
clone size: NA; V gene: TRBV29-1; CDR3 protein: CSVEVNRPGGYTF
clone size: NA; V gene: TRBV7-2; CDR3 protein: CASSIQDRGDIQYF
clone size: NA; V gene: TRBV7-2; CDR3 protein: CASSFQGRAHGDTQYF
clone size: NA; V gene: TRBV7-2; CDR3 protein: CASSPGQTANYEQYF
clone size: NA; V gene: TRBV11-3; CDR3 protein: CASSSGQGEVEQYF